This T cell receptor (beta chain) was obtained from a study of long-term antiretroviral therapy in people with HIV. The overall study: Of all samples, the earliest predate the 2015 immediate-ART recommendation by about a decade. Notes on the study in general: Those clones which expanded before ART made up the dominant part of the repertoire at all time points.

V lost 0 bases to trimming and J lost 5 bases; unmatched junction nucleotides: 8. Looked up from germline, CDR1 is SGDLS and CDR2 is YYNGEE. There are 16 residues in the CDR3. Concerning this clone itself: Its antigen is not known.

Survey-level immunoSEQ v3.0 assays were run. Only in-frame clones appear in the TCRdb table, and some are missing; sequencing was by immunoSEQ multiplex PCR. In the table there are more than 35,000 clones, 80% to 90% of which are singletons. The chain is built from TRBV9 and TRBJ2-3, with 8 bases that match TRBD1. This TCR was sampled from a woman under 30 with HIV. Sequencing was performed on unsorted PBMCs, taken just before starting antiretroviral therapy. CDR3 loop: CASSVEFGQGKDTQYF. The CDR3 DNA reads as TGTGCCAGCAGCGTAGAGTTTGGACAGGGAAAAGATACGCAGTATTTT. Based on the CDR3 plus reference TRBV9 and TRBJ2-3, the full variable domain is DSGVTQTPKHLITATGQRVTLRCSPRSGDLSVYWYQQSLDQGLQFLIQYYNGEERAKGNILERFSAQQFPDLHSELNLSSLELGDSALYFCASSVEFGQGKDTQYFGPGTRLTVL.